Given below is one T cell receptor (beta chain) in context. TCRdb processed the RT-PCR reads anew with MiXCR; each CDR3 protein has one entry. Of around 700,000 distinct CDR3 sequences listed, about 14% are singletons. Material: memory CD4+ T cells from blood. The TCR originated in a female donor in good health, serving as a healthy control.

This CDR3 reads CSASFAGVEEEQYF. CDR3 sequence (DNA): TGCAGTGCTAGCTTCGCGGGAGTTGAGGAAGAGCAGTACTTC. The J gene is TRBJ2-7, the V gene TRBV20-1; TRBD2 aligns across 7 bases. Trimming at V came to 3 bases and at J to 7 bases, leaving 12 bases not matched to a gene. Germline CDR1 and CDR2: DFQATT and SNEGSKA (reference sequence). The CDR3 loop spans 14 amino acids.